One sample yielded the 12 T cell receptor beta chains listed below, sequenced in a study of regulatory T cells in long-lasting Graves disease. Time point indicated: newly diagnosed GD, antithyroid drugs for less than 3 months. Extracted RNA from PBMCs served as the source of the TCR library. To make TCR beta libraries, researchers used iRepertoire HTBI primers and Arm-PCR of CDR3 regions. Via MiXCR, TCRdb re-called the multiplex PCR reads, giving one row per CDR3 protein. Among more than 300,000 distinct CDR3 sequences, about a sixth were seen once, and the ten largest hold roughly a fifth. These data were also filed under a second study, of T cells in Graves' hyperthyroidism and ophthalmopathy.

The sequenced sample was peripheral blood mononuclear cells (PBMCs), obtained at new diagnosis, from a patient treated with antithyroid drugs. The receptors come from a woman aged 18-29 years with Graves disease.

This clonotype has ten or more counts. The genes are TRBV2 and TRBJ2-7, with 7 bases that match TRBD1. Trimming cost V 6 bases and J 3 bases; bases outside gene matches: 8. This CDR3 has 14 amino acids. From germline, CDR1 is SNHLY and CDR2 FYNNEI. In DNA, the CDR3 is TGTGCCAGCAGAGGTCCGGGACAGAACTACGAGCAGTACTTC. Its protein is CASRGPGQNYEQYF.

Points on this clonotype: It differs at one base from a far larger clone, so likely a read error. The chain employs TRBV29-1 and TRBJ2-7; 9 bases align to TRBD1. V dropped 5 bases and J dropped 7; count of bases not matched to a gene: 15. The CDR3 extends over 15 amino acids. Germline V gene data show CDR1 as SQVTM and CDR2 as ANQGSEA. The CDR3 spells CSVPGRDRVYNEQYF. In DNA form, the CDR3 reads TGCAGCGTTCCCGGTAGGGACAGGGTTTACAATGAGCAGTACTTC.

This clonotype was detected only a few times. The rearrangement uses TRBV7-9 and TRBJ1-6, with D possibly being TRBD1 (5 bases). The V end was cut by 3 bases, the J end by 7 bases, with 19 bases between. Germline-derived CDR1 and CDR2 are SEHNR and FQNEAQ (reference sequence). The CDR3 extends over 17 amino acids. The CDR3 is CASSLPLSGTENSPLHF. The CDR3 nucleotides read TGTGCCAGCAGCTTGCCCCTTTCCGGGACCGAGAATTCACCCCTCCACTTT.

This clonotype was seen at least ten times. This sequence joins TRBV7-2 and TRBJ1-1; D ambiguous. The V gene's germline CDR1 is SGHTA and CDR2 FQGNSA. V gave up 5 bases and J gave up 14 bases, with 15 bases separating them. The CDR3 runs to 11 residues. The CDR3 sequence is CASSLGLFPFF. The CDR3 coding sequence is TGTGCCAGCAGCCTCGGACTCTTCCCCTTCTTT.

This clonotype was seen many times. The chain carries TRBV4-1 and TRBJ1-5; D ambiguous. V was pared by 1 base and J by 2 bases, with 3 bases between. Germline loops: CDR1 MGHRA, CDR2 YSYEKL. This CDR3 has 13 residues. The CDR3 DNA reads as TGCGCCAGCAGCCAAGCAGGCAATCAGCCCCAGCATTTT. It codes for CASSQAGNQPQHF.

A few counts support this clonotype. This rearrangement joins TRBV5-5 to TRBJ2-1; possibly TRBD2 for D (5 bases). Germline V lookup: CDR1 SGHKS, CDR2 YYEKEE (reference sequence). V lost 4 bases to trimming and J lost 10 bases, with 12 bases between them. The CDR3 consists of 12 residues. CDR3 DNA: TGTGCCAGCAGCCTCAGCGGTGGGGAGCAGTTCTTC. It codes for CASSLSGGEQFF.

This clonotype has at least ten counts. The chain carries TRBV29-1 and TRBJ2-7, with D perhaps given as TRBD1 or TRBD2 (5 bases each). Germline V CDR1 and CDR2: SQVTM, ANQGSEA. There are 11 residues in the CDR3. The V end was cut by 4 bases, the J end by 5 bases, with 9 bases between. This CDR3 reads CSVGGVHEQYF. For the CDR3, the DNA is TGCAGCGTTGGAGGGGTTCACGAGCAGTACTTC.

This clonotype was counted at least ten times. The chain is built from TRBV11-2 and TRBJ1-2; no definite D call. The CDR3 totals 13 residues. Germline V gene data show CDR1 as SGHAT and CDR2 as FQNNGV. The ends were cut back, 6 bases at V and 3 bases at J, with 11 bases in the middle. CDR3 amino acids: CASRSSRDYGYTF. For the CDR3, the DNA is TGTGCCAGCAGGAGCTCGAGAGACTATGGCTACACCTTC.

This clonotype was counted ten times or more. CDR3 amino acids: CASRRLPGTGELFF. The CDR3 DNA sequence: TGTGCCAGCAGGCGACTACCTGGAACCGGGGAGCTGTTTTTT. J is TRBJ2-2 and V is TRBV3-1; D possibly corresponds to TRBD2 (5 bases). The CDR3 has 14 residues. Germline values: CDR1 LGHDT, CDR2 YNNKEL (reference sequence). V shed 6 bases and J shed 5 bases, with 13 bases lying between them.

This clonotype has a handful of counts. This chain joins TRBV6-1 and TRBJ2-5; 7 bases align to TRBD2. The CDR3 contains 21 residues. Germline CDR1 and CDR2: MNHNS and SASEGT. Unmatched junction bases numbered 27, after V lost 7 bases and J lost 1 base. This chain's CDR3 is CASKSPRRGRDYLASQETQYF. The CDR3 nucleotides read TGTGCCAGCAAGAGCCCCCGGCGGGGCAGGGACTATTTGGCGTCCCAAGAGACCCAGTACTTC.

This clonotype was detected many times. The chain links TRBV20-1 to TRBJ2-5; possible D gene TRBD2, 5 bases. CDR1 and CDR2 (germline): DFQATT, SNEGSKA (reference sequence). This CDR3 is built from 18 residues. V was cut by 0 bases and J by 2 bases, with 22 bases left in between. CDR3 sequence reads: CSARDLGGAPAPQETQYF. The CDR3 DNA reads TGCAGTGCTAGAGATCTAGGAGGAGCCCCTGCACCTCAAGAGACCCAGTACTTC.

In this sample, this clonotype turned up many times. The chain recombines TRBV6-5 with TRBJ1-2; D unclear. The CDR3 loop spans 16 amino acids. Germline V gives CDR1 MNHEY, CDR2 SVGAGI. V was pared by 2 bases and J by 0 bases, with 13 bases between. CDR3 loop: CASSYTQAYSNYGYTF. CDR3 coding DNA: TGTGCCAGCAGTTACACCCAGGCGTACTCTAACTATGGCTACACCTTC.